This T cell receptor beta chain was obtained from a study of T cells in Graves' hyperthyroidism and ophthalmopathy. Study outcomes and limitations: Ophthalmopathy got predicted by the model a median around 6.8 months before its onset.

There were TCR beta CDR3 regions amplified from RNA transcripts. The HTBI primer set served for first-round RT-PCR of the TCR CDR3. TCRdb called the multiplex PCR reads again in MiXCR, with one record for every CDR3 protein. The repertoire holds under 550,000 distinct CDR3 sequences, less than 20% seen once, with 47% in the top ten. Germline values: CDR1 KGHDR, CDR2 SFDVKD. The CDR3 spans 15 residues. V lost 5 bases and J 8 bases, leaving 18 bases between the germline ends. Comments on this clonotype: Its cognate antigen is unknown.

A Clinical Activity Score of at least 3, a NOSPECS grade of at least 4 and a duration under 3 months were recorded in the ophthalmopathy patients. Patients showing uncontrolled infection, other autoimmune disease, pregnancy or lactation were ineligible. The rearrangement joins TRBV24-1 to TRBJ2-1, with a tentative D call TRBD2 (6 bases). The sample was blood. This TCR was sampled from a man between 35 and 55 years old with Graves' ophthalmopathy. CDR3 in DNA: TGTGCCACCAGTGCGCCGGGAGTGACTGGAGATGAGCAGTTCTTC. It translates to CATSAPGVTGDEQFF.